These 32 T cell receptor beta chains came from one sample sequenced in a study of identical twins. TCRdb processed the 5' RACE reads anew with MiXCR; each CDR3 protein has one entry. The table records about 520,000 distinct CDR3 sequences, approximately 22% of them present only once. This sample was also put to use in a study of T cells expressing NK-cell markers.

The source material was CD4+ T cells sorted from blood. These receptors all stem from a woman in her late teens or twenties in good health.

The J gene is TRBJ2-1, the V gene TRBV10-3; 12 nucleotides align to TRBD2. Trimming took 4 bases from V and 8 from J; bases not matched to a gene: 3. The CDR3 has 14 residues. CDR1 is ENHRY and CDR2 is SYGVKD in the germline V gene. The CDR3 protein is CAISGTSGNDEQFF. Here the CDR3 DNA reads TGTGCCATCAGTGGGACTAGCGGGAACGATGAGCAGTTCTTC.

A few counts support this clonotype. This chain uses TRBV29-1 with TRBJ2-1; a weak D match, TRBD2 (5 bases). The germline V gene has CDR1 SQVTM and CDR2 ANQGSEA. V gave up 6 bases and J gave up 0 bases, with 18 bases separating them. CDR3 length equals 16 residues. The CDR3 coding sequence is TGCAGCGTCGAGGAGCGGAAATCCAGCTCCTACAATGAGCAGTTCTTC. It encodes CSVEERKSSSYNEQFF.

This clonotype was observed a handful of times. This chain's CDR3 is CASSLAFGTSGGKNNEQFF. The CDR3 nucleotides are TGCGCCAGCAGCTTGGCCTTTGGGACTAGCGGAGGGAAAAACAATGAGCAGTTCTTC. The chain combines TRBV5-1 with TRBJ2-1, with 11 bases that match TRBD2. This CDR3 has 19 residues. Germline V gene sequence: CDR1 SGHRS, CDR2 YFSETQ. The junction had 13 bases not matched to a gene; V was cut back by 0 bases and J by 5 bases.

This clonotype was seen more than once but under ten times. The gene calls are TRBV6-5 and TRBJ2-3, with 7 bases identical to TRBD1. From germline, CDR1 is MNHEY and CDR2 SVGAGI. V shed 6 bases, J shed 15 bases, and the junction held 9 bases outside the gene matches. There are 11 residues in the CDR3. The CDR3 DNA sequence: TGTGCCAGCAGACAATCCGACAGGGTTTATTTT. It encodes CASRQSDRVYF.

The V gene is TRBV20-1, the J gene TRBJ2-1; 8 bases are shared with TRBD2. J gave up 9 bases and V 0 bases, and 10 bases lay outside the gene matches. The germline CDR1 and CDR2 sequences are DFQATT and SNEGSKA (reference sequence). The CDR3 loop spans 15 amino acids. CDR3 sequence (DNA): TGCAGTGCTAGAGATCGGATAGCGGGAAATATTGAGCAGTTCTTC. Amino acid sequence: CSARDRIAGNIEQFF.

This clonotype was observed a handful of times. The CDR3 bases are TGTGCCAGCAGGGGTGTGGGGGTAGCCGAGCAGTACTTC. It translates to CASRGVGVAEQYF. J is TRBJ2-7 and V is TRBV12-3 or TRBV12-4; either TRBD1 or TRBD2 may fit D (5 bases each). Trimming cost V 6 bases and J 6 bases, with 15 bases left between them. The CDR3 totals 13 residues.

This rearrangement joins TRBV20-1 to TRBJ2-3, with 10 bases identical to TRBD1. Germline lookup yields CDR1 DFQATT and CDR2 SNEGSKA (reference sequence). The length of the CDR3 is 13 residues. CDR3 sequence reads: CSPRQGAEDTQYF. The CDR3 nucleotides read TGCAGCCCCCGACAGGGGGCCGAAGATACGCAGTATTTT.

V and J are TRBV2 and TRBJ2-7; possibly TRBD1 for D (6 bases). The V gene's germline CDR1 is SNHLY and CDR2 FYNNEI. The CDR3 length is 14 residues. The V gene lost 7 bases and the J gene lost 5 bases, with 18 bases spanning the gap. In nucleotides, the CDR3 is TGTGCCAGCATGGGTTACAGGGCGCAGAACGAGCAGTACTTC. Translation: CASMGYRAQNEQYF.

This chain joins TRBV7-7 and TRBJ2-5; D may be TRBD2 (5 bases). Germline V CDR1 and CDR2: SSHAT, FNYEAQ (reference sequence). This CDR3 is 10 amino acids long. In DNA, the CDR3 is TGTGCTACGGGAAAAGAGACCCAGTACTTC. Its translation is CATGKETQYF. Looking up the rest from reference TRBV7-7 and TRBJ2-5 gives the full variable domain: GAGVSQSPRYKVTKRGQDVTLRCDPISSHATLYWYQQALGQGPEFLTYFNYEAQPDKSGLPSDRFSAERPEGSISTLTIQRTEQRDSAMYRCATGKETQYFGPGTRLLVL.

The CDR3, as DNA: TGCGCCAGCAGCCGTTCCGGGAACACTGAAGCTTTCTTT. It yields the protein CASSRSGNTEAFF. V and J are TRBV5-1 and TRBJ1-1; D unresolved. The CDR3 spans 13 residues. Trimming stripped 4 bases from V and 1 base from J, with 8 bases between. Germline V gene sequence: CDR1 SGHRS, CDR2 YFSETQ.

The chain links TRBV5-1 to TRBJ2-3; D may be TRBD1 (5 bases). The CDR3 has 15 amino acids. The germline CDR1 and CDR2 sequences are SGHRS and YFSETQ. V dropped 3 bases and J dropped 2 bases, with 13 bases sitting between them. CDR3 protein: CASSYDRPDTDTQYF. The CDR3 bases are TGCGCCAGCAGCTATGACAGACCTGACACAGATACGCAGTATTTT. The full variable domain, in which reference TRBV5-1 and TRBJ2-3 provide the parts outside the CDR3, is KAGVTQTPRYLIKTRGQQVTLSCSPISGHRSVSWYQQTPGQGLQFLFEYFSETQRNKGNFPGRFSGRQFSNSRSEMNVSTLELGDSALYLCASSYDRPDTDTQYFGPGTRLTVL.

This clonotype was detected only a few times. This rearrangement joins TRBV9 to TRBJ2-5; 8 bases match TRBD1. Unmatched junction bases numbered 4, after V lost 4 bases and J lost 2 bases. Germline CDR1 is SGDLS and CDR2 is YYNGEE. This CDR3 is 14 amino acids long. The CDR3 DNA is TGTGCCAGCAGCAGACAGGGGCCACAAGAGACCCAGTACTTC. It translates to CASSRQGPQETQYF.

The chain has TRBV10-2 and TRBJ2-1, with unresolved D. Looked up from germline, CDR1 is WSHSY and CDR2 is SAAADI. V lost 7 bases to trimming and J lost 2 bases, with 9 bases between them. This CDR3 has 13 amino acids. CDR3 nucleotide sequence: TGCGCCAGCACTAGGATCCCCTACAATGAGCAGTTCTTC. It specifies CASTRIPYNEQFF.

J is TRBJ2-7 and V is TRBV20-1, with a possible D match to TRBD2 (5 bases). Trimming removed 4 bases from V and 6 bases from J, with 13 bases in between. This CDR3 comprises 12 residues. Germline CDR1 and CDR2: DFQATT and SNEGSKA (reference sequence). CDR3 sequence (DNA): TGCAGTGCTAATGGACTCACCCTCGAGCAGTACTTC. Its translation: CSANGLTLEQYF.

The count of this clonotype is one. The chain employs TRBV11-2 and TRBJ2-7, with TRBD2 identical over 11 bases. The CDR3 spans 15 residues. The germline V gene encodes CDR1 SGHAT and CDR2 FQNNGV. The J segment lost 4 bases and the V segment lost 5 bases, leaving 7 bases of the junction unmatched. CDR3 loop: CASSARGTSGYEQYF. The CDR3 DNA follows: TGTGCCAGCAGCGCCAGGGGGACTAGCGGATACGAGCAGTACTTC.

This clonotype has more than one count but fewer than ten. The chain joins TRBV7-2 to TRBJ1-3; D remains unclear. Germline values: CDR1 SGHTA, CDR2 FQGNSA. CDR3 length equals 15 residues. Trimming left V 1 base short and J 0 bases short, with 7 bases between. The CDR3: CASSLVASSGNTIYF. CDR3 nucleotide sequence: TGTGCCAGCAGCTTAGTGGCCAGCTCTGGAAACACCATATATTTT.

V usage is TRBV20-1 and J usage is TRBJ2-1; TRBD2 is a possible D gene (6 bases). Germline CDR1 DFQATT, CDR2 SNEGSKA (reference sequence). There are 15 residues in the CDR3. V dropped 0 bases and J dropped 5 bases, with 14 bases sitting between them. The DNA of the CDR3 is TGCAGTGCTAGAGATCGAAGCGGAGGGAACAATGAGCAGTTCTTC. It yields the protein CSARDRSGGNNEQFF.

The rearrangement joins TRBV6-1 to TRBJ1-4; 8 bases are shared with TRBD1. Germline V lookup: CDR1 MNHNS, CDR2 SASEGT. V was clipped by 3 bases and J by 2 bases; unmatched bases: 5. The CDR3 totals 16 residues. The DNA of the CDR3 is TGTGCCAGCAGTGATCGGGACAGGAAGACTAATGAAAAACTGTTTTTT. It codes for CASSDRDRKTNEKLFF.

This clonotype was seen a handful of times. The chain has TRBV28 and TRBJ1-5, with D hard to call. V was shortened by 6 bases and J by 4 bases, with 4 bases between the two germline ends. Germline loops: CDR1 MDHEN, CDR2 SYDVKM. This CDR3 is 11 amino acids long. CDR3 bases: TGTGCCAGCAGGGGAAATCAGCCCCAGCATTTT. Amino acids: CASRGNQPQHF.

This clonotype was recorded at least ten times. The rearrangement links TRBV5-6 to TRBJ2-1, with a possible D match to TRBD1 (7 bases). Trimming removed 4 bases at V and 7 bases at J, with 18 bases between. The germline V gene encodes CDR1 SGHDT and CDR2 YYEEEE. The CDR3 loop spans 15 amino acids. CDR3 sequence reads: CASSPGGRLDNEQFF. CDR3 DNA: TGTGCCAGCAGCCCAGGGGGGAGACTGGATAATGAGCAGTTCTTC.

This clonotype was seen ten or more times. The chain has TRBV5-1 and TRBJ2-5, with 7 nucleotides matching TRBD2. Trimming at V came to 7 bases and at J to 1 base, leaving 7 bases not matched to a gene. This CDR3 contains 14 residues. Germline-derived CDR1 and CDR2 are SGHRS and YFSETQ. DNA of the CDR3: TGCGCCAGCGTTCCCGGGACTACCCAAGAGACCCAGTACTTC. Protein sequence: CASVPGTTQETQYF.

This clonotype was seen ten or more times. V gene TRBV19 combines with J gene TRBJ1-3, with D possibly TRBD1 on 5 matching bases. From germline, CDR1 is LNHDA and CDR2 SQIVND (reference sequence). This CDR3 has 14 amino acids. V dropped 7 bases and J dropped 0 bases, with 10 bases sitting between them. DNA of the CDR3: TGTGCCAGTACCTTGACAGTCTCTGGAAACACCATATATTTT. It encodes CASTLTVSGNTIYF.

This clonotype showed up many times. Mismatch with germline at one junction end may stem from a read error. CDR3 sequence: CASSPDRNYGYTF. The CDR3 coding sequence is TGTGCCAGCAGTCCTGACAGGAACTATGGCTACACCTTC. This sequence joins TRBV5-1 and TRBJ1-2, with D possibly being TRBD1 (6 bases). The CDR3 has 13 residues. Germline V gives CDR1 SGHRS, CDR2 YFSETQ.

The V call is TRBV5-1, the J call TRBJ2-2; the match to TRBD1 covers 7 bases. CDR1 SGHRS and CDR2 YFSETQ come from the germline V gene. J was trimmed by 8 bases and V by 3 bases; bases with no gene match: 10. The CDR3 runs to 15 residues. This CDR3 is CASSSQGQTTGELFF. The CDR3 nucleotides read TGCGCCAGCAGCTCCCAGGGACAGACGACGGGGGAGCTGTTTTTT. Looking up the rest from reference TRBV5-1 and TRBJ2-2 gives the full variable domain: KAGVTQTPRYLIKTRGQQVTLSCSPISGHRSVSWYQQTPGQGLQFLFEYFSETQRNKGNFPGRFSGRQFSNSRSEMNVSTLELGDSALYLCASSSQGQTTGELFFGEGSRLTVL.

The V call is TRBV3-1, the J call TRBJ1-3; D not resolved. V was cut by 4 bases and J by 0 bases, with 10 bases left in between. Germline assignment: CDR1 LGHDT and CDR2 YNNKEL (reference sequence). The CDR3 runs 15 residues. The CDR3, as DNA: TGTGCCAGCAGCCCACTCTATGGCTCTGGAAACACCATATATTTT. Its translation: CASSPLYGSGNTIYF.

This chain connects TRBV9 to TRBJ2-3; D might be TRBD2 (5 bases). Trimming took off 4 bases at V and 4 bases at J, with 16 bases between the two ends. CDR1 is SGDLS and CDR2 is YYNGEE in the germline V gene. The CDR3 extends over 15 amino acids. CDR3 DNA: TGTGCCAGCAGCCCAAGGCGTGAGGGTTCAGATACGCAGTATTTT. Translated, it gives CASSPRREGSDTQYF. Drawing the rest from reference TRBV9 and TRBJ2-3, the complete variable domain is DSGVTQTPKHLITATGQRVTLRCSPRSGDLSVYWYQQSLDQGLQFLIQYYNGEERAKGNILERFSAQQFPDLHSELNLSSLELGDSALYFCASSPRREGSDTQYFGPGTRLTVL.

This chain connects TRBV25-1 to TRBJ2-3; TRBD2 agrees at 8 bases. V shed 5 bases and J 1 base; nucleotides not matched to a gene: 11. This CDR3 is 17 amino acids long. The germline V gene has CDR1 MGHDK and CDR2 SYGVNS. CDR3 bases: TGTGCCAGCAGTACTAGCGGCCTACTTCTTCGCACAGATACGCAGTATTTT. Amino acid sequence: CASSTSGLLLRTDTQYF. The full variable domain, its missing parts supplied by reference TRBV25-1 and TRBJ2-3, is EADIYQTPRYLVIGTGKKITLECSQTMGHDKMYWYQQDPGMELHLIHYSYGVNSTEKGDLSSESTVSRIRTEHFPLTLESARPSHTSQYLCASSTSGLLLRTDTQYFGPGTRLTVL.

This clonotype was seen only a few times. The rearrangement joins TRBV7-9 to TRBJ1-4; D not resolved. V lost 2 bases and J 7 bases, leaving 11 bases between the germline ends. The V gene's germline CDR1 is SEHNR and CDR2 FQNEAQ (reference sequence). This CDR3 is 14 amino acids long. CDR3 amino acids: CASSLPIQTEKLFF. Written as DNA, the CDR3 is TGTGCCAGCAGCTTACCAATACAAACTGAAAAACTGTTTTTT.

This clonotype was recorded a few times. The chain combines TRBV2 with TRBJ1-2, with D hard to call. V was cut by 6 bases and J by 2 bases, with 10 bases left in between. CDR1 is SNHLY and CDR2 is FYNNEI in the germline V gene. The CDR3 length is 13 residues. The CDR3 here is CASRGSRNYGYTF. The CDR3 DNA is TGTGCCAGCAGGGGCTCCAGGAACTATGGCTACACCTTC. The full variable domain, in which reference TRBV2 and TRBJ1-2 provide the parts outside the CDR3, is EPEVTQTPSHQVTQMGQEVILRCVPISNHLYFYWYRQILGQKVEFLVSFYNNEISEKSEIFDDQFSVERPDGSNFTLKIRSTKLEDSAMYFCASRGSRNYGYTFGSGTRLTVV.

The sample holds a few counts of this clonotype. The rearrangement uses TRBV7-9 and TRBJ2-3, with D possibly called TRBD1 or TRBD2 (5 bases each). Germline CDR1 is SEHNR and CDR2 is FQNEAQ (reference sequence). This CDR3 contains 11 residues. Trimming took 11 bases from V and 5 from J, leaving 11 bases between them. This CDR3 is CAPRAGDTQYF. CDR3 nucleotide sequence: TGTGCCCCCAGGGCGGGAGATACGCAGTATTTT.

This clonotype was seen more than once but under ten times. The chain recombines TRBV9 with TRBJ2-3; unclear D gene. This CDR3 contains 13 residues. From germline, CDR1 is SGDLS and CDR2 YYNGEE. The V end lost 0 bases, the J end lost 4 bases, and 6 bases lay between the germline ends. CDR3 sequence reads: CASSVASADTQYF. CDR3 DNA: TGTGCCAGCAGCGTAGCGTCGGCAGATACGCAGTATTTT.

This chain joins TRBV12-3 or TRBV12-4 and TRBJ1-5; D is possibly TRBD1 (6 bases). V lost 7 bases, J lost 6 bases, and 16 bases lay in between. This CDR3 has 14 residues. The CDR3 nucleotides read TGTGCCAGCAATTATCAGGGAGGGGGTCAGCCCCAGCATTTT. Residues: CASNYQGGGQPQHF.